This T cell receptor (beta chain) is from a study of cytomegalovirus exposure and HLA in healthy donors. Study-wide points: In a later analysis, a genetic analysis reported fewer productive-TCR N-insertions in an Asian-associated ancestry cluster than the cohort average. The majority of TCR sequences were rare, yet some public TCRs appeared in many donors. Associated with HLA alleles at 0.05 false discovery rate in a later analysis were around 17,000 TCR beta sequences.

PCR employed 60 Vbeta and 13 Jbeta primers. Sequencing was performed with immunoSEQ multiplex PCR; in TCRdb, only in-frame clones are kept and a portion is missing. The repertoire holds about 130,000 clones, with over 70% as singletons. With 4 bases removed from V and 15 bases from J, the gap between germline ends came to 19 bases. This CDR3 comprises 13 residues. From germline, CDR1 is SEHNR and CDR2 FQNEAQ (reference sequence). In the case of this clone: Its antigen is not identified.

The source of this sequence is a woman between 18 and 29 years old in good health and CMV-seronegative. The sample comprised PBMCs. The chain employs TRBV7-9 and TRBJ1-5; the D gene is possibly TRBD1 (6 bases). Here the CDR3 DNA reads TGTGCCAGCAGCTCGACGACAGGACCACCTCTGCATTTT. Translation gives CASSSTTGPPLHF.